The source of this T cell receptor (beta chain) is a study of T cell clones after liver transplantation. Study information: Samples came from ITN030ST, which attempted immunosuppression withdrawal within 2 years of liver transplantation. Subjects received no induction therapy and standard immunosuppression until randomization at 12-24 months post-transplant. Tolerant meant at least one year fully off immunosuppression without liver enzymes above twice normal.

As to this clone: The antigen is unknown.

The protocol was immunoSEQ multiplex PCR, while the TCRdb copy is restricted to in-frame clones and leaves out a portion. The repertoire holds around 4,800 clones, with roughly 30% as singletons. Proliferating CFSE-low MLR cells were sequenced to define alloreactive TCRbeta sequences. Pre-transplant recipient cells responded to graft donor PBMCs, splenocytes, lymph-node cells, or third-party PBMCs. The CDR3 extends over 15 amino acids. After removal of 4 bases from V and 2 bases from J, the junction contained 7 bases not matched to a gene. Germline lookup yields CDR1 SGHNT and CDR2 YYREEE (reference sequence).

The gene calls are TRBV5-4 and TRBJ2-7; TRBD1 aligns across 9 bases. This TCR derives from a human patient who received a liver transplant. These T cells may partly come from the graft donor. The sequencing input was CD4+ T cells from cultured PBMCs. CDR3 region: CASSTARDRAYEQYF. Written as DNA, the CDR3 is TGTGCCAGCAGCACCGCCCGGGACAGGGCCTACGAGCAGTACTTC.